The entry that follows covers one T cell receptor beta chain sequence. Its specificity is unknown. Per germline, CDR1 LNHDA and CDR2 SQIVND (reference sequence). The V and J ends lost 5 bases and 0 bases respectively, with 12 bases between them. The CDR3 contains 15 residues. Sequencing was performed with immunoSEQ multiplex PCR; in TCRdb, only in-frame clones are kept and a portion is missing. The data show roughly 16,000 clones, more than 80% seen once. The source of the sample is a study of T cells in localized non-small cell lung cancer. Study results and caveats: When the top 100 tumor clones were examined, a median roughly 62 of them also appeared in the adjacent lung, which was paired and uninvolved. Greater T cell density in blood accompanied longer overall survival. Sequencing involved a lone tumor region, leaving heterogeneity possible. The greatest T cell clonality was found in uninvolved adjacent lung (higher than in tumor).

This specimen was peripheral blood, taken before any cancer treatment. J is TRBJ2-3 and V is TRBV19; maybe TRBD1 (5 bases). The sequence was obtained from a woman aged 35-75 years with stage I lung adenocarcinoma. The CDR3 protein is CASSPRQRSTDTQYF. CDR3 DNA sequence: TGTGCCAGTAGTCCAAGACAGAGGAGCACAGATACGCAGTATTTT.